Shown below are 2 T cell receptor beta chains from a single sample sequenced in a study of persistence of HIV-infected CD4 T cells. Antigens of these TCRs are unknown. Cells were stimulated with overlapping HIV-1 Gag 15-mer peptides. CD40L-negative CD69-negative CD45RO-high memory CD4+ T cells were sorted as populations depleted of antigen-responding cells. Sequencing used immunoSEQ version 4 in survey mode. Generated by immunoSEQ multiplex PCR, the TCRdb table keeps only in-frame clones and is missing some. The sample consists of about 64,000 clones, about 69% of them appearing once. Sequenced material: CD4+ T cells sorted from PBMCs after approximately 18-hour stimulation, taken from a patient who received antiretroviral therapy. All receptors derive from an adult man with HIV who was CMV-seropositive.

The chain links TRBV21-1 to TRBJ1-6. TRBV21-1 is reported as a pseudogene. CDR3 length equals 15 residues. In DNA form, the CDR3 reads TGTGCCAGCAGCAAAGGGGGTTTTATTAATTCACCCCTCCACTTT. Its translation: CASSKGGFINSPLHF.

This clone was counted a few times. The same CDR3 arises from other DNA sequences in this sample as well. The chain is built from TRBV18 and TRBJ1-2, with TRBD1 identical over 7 bases. Germline V CDR1 and CDR2: KGHSH, LQKENI. Unmatched junction bases numbered 6, after V lost 3 bases and J lost 2 bases. This CDR3 has 15 residues. Here the CDR3 reads CASSPTDRANYGYTF. Here the CDR3 DNA reads TGTGCCAGCTCACCTACTGACAGGGCGAACTATGGCTACACCTTC.